The T cell receptor (beta chain) under discussion was sequenced for a study of cytomegalovirus exposure and HLA in healthy donors. Broader study findings: TCR association rates varied by HLA locus in a later analysis, with DRB1 highest and HLA-C lowest. In a later analysis, an Asian-associated ancestry cluster reportedly showed fewer N-insertions than the roughly 700-donor mean. The productive fraction for most TCR beta V segments was about 90% or about 30% in an earlier analysis. A list of approximately 160 TCR beta chains associated with cytomegalovirus was given.

This clone was observed a handful of times. What it binds is unknown. V was trimmed by 0 bases and J by 6 bases, leaving 9 bases between them. The germline gives CDR1 ENHRY, CDR2 SYGVKD. The length of the CDR3 is 14 residues. Use of 60 Vbeta and 13 Jbeta primers characterized the PCR. Generated by immunoSEQ multiplex PCR, the TCRdb table keeps only in-frame clones and is missing some. The table has 150,000 to 180,000 clones, over 60% seen once. The sequencing sample was made of PBMCs. The sequence derives from a woman in her forties in good health and CMV-seronegative. The chain recombines TRBV10-3 with TRBJ2-1; D is perhaps TRBD2 (5 bases). The CDR3 protein is CAISESPDSNEQFF. The CDR3 DNA reads as TGTGCCATCAGTGAGTCACCGGACTCCAATGAGCAGTTCTTC.